This TCR beta chain was identified during a study of cytomegalovirus exposure and HLA in healthy donors (TCRdb year 2017). About the full investigation: An earlier analysis of several hundred of the donors reported about 260 Gb of sequence data and 95 million to 120 million unique TCR beta sequences obtained from roughly 170 million T cells. An early release covering some 640 HLA-typed donors comprised about 300 gigabases of sequencing data and around 80 million unique TCR sequences. Of the roughly 420 genotyped donors, approximately 81% were placed in the genetic ancestry cluster associated with self-reported Caucasian donors. The study aimed to test whether cataloging public T cell receptors could reveal signatures of past pathogen exposure. Using immunosequencing, the study profiled T cell repertoires from 500 to 800 subjects and related those repertoires to cytomegalovirus serostatus. Besides the first cohort of roughly 660 subjects, a separate validation cohort made up of over a hundred different subjects was used. The study combined high-throughput TCR immunosequencing, statistical association of individual TCRs with disease status, and machine learning to predict cytomegalovirus infection status. A later analysis re-examined previously published TCR beta repertoires from about 670 donors and added high-resolution HLA genotyping to investigate patterns of TCR occurrence. Rather than using new phenotypic data, the later analysis identified candidate immune exposures from TCR beta sequences and from how often those sequences occurred across donors. In an earlier analysis of about 590 of the donors, high-throughput TCR beta sequencing was used to judge whether each TCR beta V gene segment behaved as functional or pseudogenic. Donor age, sex, ethnicity and CMV serostatus were compiled alongside the repertoire data. Genome-wide SNP genotypes for about three fifths of the roughly 700 donors were used in a later genetic analysis, which treated that subset as a discovery cohort. Every discovery cohort repertoire had been produced on one sequencing platform. HLA typing covered class I and class II loci at four-digit resolution. Typing coverage varied by locus: roughly 620-630 donors for A, B, C, DRB1 and DQB1; approximately 500 for DQA1; more than 600 for DPA1; around 490 for DPB1. Four or five DR-DQ haplotypes were handled as single units for association and clustering, since linkage in the cohort was strong. Across under 500 genotyped donors of the cohort, an average of about 220,000 unique TCR beta nucleotide sequences per donor were sequenced, and roughly 20% of those sequences were non-productive.

On the study overall, not on this receptor specifically: In vitro tests confirmed that a few of the cytomegalovirus-associated TCR beta chains recognize cytomegalovirus antigens. A further reported finding was that TCR beta sequences accurately predicted the HLA-A and HLA-B alleles for most subjects in the first cohort. Most CMV-associated TCR beta chains appeared to be HLA-restricted in a later analysis, and the HLA associations seemed to be driven largely by CMV exposure. Assigning TCR associations to individual alleles was difficult when HLA alleles, especially DR and DQ, strongly co-occurred. In a later analysis, HLA-associated TCR beta chains were found to be more clonally expanded and to have lower generation probabilities than equally common non-associated chains. According to the authors, the approach could potentially be generalized to other disease states and immunological phenotypes. Linkage disequilibrium might explain the correlated functional status among segregating V segments, but an unknown experimental factor could not be ruled out. Some IMGT-functional V segments, including TRBV6-2 and TRBV6-3, could not be told apart with the 87-base-pair reads, so those segments were excluded. A later analysis found that TCR association rates varied across HLA loci, with DRB1 alleles showing the most associated TCRs and HLA-C alleles the fewest. Because some donors lacked HLA typing at each locus, the association tests relied only on the typed subset. Most TCR sequences were seen in very few donors, while some public TCRs were found in many individuals. This cohort had only TCR beta chains sequenced, and the lack of alpha or paired-chain data limited which features could be detected. CMV serostatus was the only immune exposure information available for the cohort. A group of highly shared sequence variants was considered likely to be a technical artifact of the sequencing pipeline. According to a later analysis, parvovirus B19, influenza, CMV and Epstein-Barr virus appeared linked to several top co-occurrence clusters. Sequencing depth was assumed to be roughly uniform across donors in the presence/absence analyses, though that assumption may not hold. The classifier was reported to diagnose cytomegalovirus status with high specificity and sensitivity in both the original cohort and the validation cohort. The study gave a list of about 160 TCR beta chains associated with cytomegalovirus. Because counts were too low, more than 15 rarely observed V segments, including chromosome 9 orphons, were excluded from the earlier analysis of 587 of the donors. In a later genetic analysis, fewer N-insertions in productive TCRs were reported among donors in an Asian-associated ancestry cluster than the 666-donor mean. An earlier analysis of approximately 540 of the donors showed that most TCR beta V segments appeared in productive rearrangements either about 87% or about 30% of the time, which broadly matched IMGT annotations. A later genetic analysis associated a missense DCLRE1C variant with V-gene and J-gene trimming of TCR beta chains, and an independent cohort replicated the association. Specific HLA alleles were associated with 15,000 to 20,000 TCR beta sequences at a false discovery rate of 0.05 in a later analysis.

V loses 5 bases at its end and J loses 7 bases; junction bases beyond the gene matches: 10. For CDR1 and CDR2, the germline V gene lists SGHTA and FQGNSA. The CDR3 spans 15 residues, from the cysteine through the phenylalanine. Only the CDR3 region is kept as DNA, spanning 45 bases read in frame from base 1. The cohort consisted of approximately 690 healthy bone marrow donors. Cohort members were all nominally healthy when sampled, although unrecorded immune exposures were likely present. The donor tested CMV seronegative and was one of the 352 seronegative cohort members. A peripheral blood sample was collected from each donor, and TCR beta sequencing was performed on peripheral blood mononuclear cells. The Qiagen DNeasy Blood Extraction Kit was used to extract genomic DNA from the blood cell samples. Library prep was done by the immunoSEQ multiplex PCR assay. For the multiplex PCR, a mixture combining 60 forward primers for TCR Vbeta segments and 13 reverse primers for TCR Jbeta segments was used. Amplification of the CDR3 region of rearranged TCR beta genes was performed with a multiplex PCR assay on genomic DNA. The Illumina HiSeq System was used to sequence the amplified TCR beta libraries as 87-base-pair reads. For the original study's pipeline: A later analysis tallied tens of millions of unique TCR beta chains across the 610 or so repertoires, and about 12 million of those chains were shared by two or more donors. Raw reads were error-corrected and collapsed into unique sequences by a nearest-neighbor algorithm in which closely related sequences were merged to remove PCR and sequencing errors. To assign V, D and J gene segments, CDR3 sequences were aligned to IMGT reference sequences. For a sequence to be retained, a match of at least six nucleotides was required to both a V gene segment and a J gene segment. Rearrangements were classified as productive when the CDR3 lacked stop codons and remained in frame with V and J, and all other rearrangements were classified as non-productive. CDR3 was defined by IMGT convention, running from the second conserved V-encoded cysteine to the conserved J-encoded phenylalanine. In an earlier analysis of more than 550 of the donors, sequences lacking an unambiguous match to a single V gene segment were excluded. In an earlier analysis of several hundred of the donors, V segments were called functional above 56.7% productive rearrangements and were called segregating when the between-donor standard deviation exceeded 5%. A statistical classification framework was developed to diagnose cytomegalovirus status using the catalog of TCR beta chain sequences. V and J gene assignment, in a later analysis, came from comparing TCR nucleotide sequences with IMGT/GENE-DB human TR gene sequences. A later analysis assigned CDR3 sequences and most-parsimonious VDJ recombination scenarios with the TCRdist pipeline. In a later analysis, each TCR beta chain was defined by its CDR3 amino acid sequence together with its V-gene family, and reads without a unique V-gene family were excluded. In a later analysis, nearly 600 highly shared, low-generation-probability nucleotide sequences were removed to address suspected cross-contamination and a sequencing artifact. In a later analysis, a clonal expansion index was calculated for each public chain from normalized within-repertoire ranks of inferred template counts. A later analysis computed generation probabilities with a VDJ recombination model fitted to out-of-frame rearrangements, and checked the results against IGoR. A later analysis scored TCR-TCR, TCR-HLA and TCR-CMV co-occurrence with hypergeometric tests, applying a repertoire-size bias correction to TCR pairs. A later analysis estimated false discovery rates by permuting HLA or CMV assignments 20 times. A later analysis grouped co-occurring TCRs with DBSCAN, adding TCRdist sequence similarity when clustering within HLA-allele-positive subsets. Repertoires with fewer than 30,000 or more than 120,000 public chains, plus five repertoires with anomalous nucleotide sharing, were excluded from co-occurrence clustering. What TCRdb holds here is the immuneACCESS table cut down to in-frame rearrangements. Part of the clones is not present; checked against another copy, under half of the missing clones reflect an unresolved V gene, and the others are unexplained. That table supplies the V and J calls and clone size; D and trimming were determined from the DNA. Here the sample has about 120,000 clones; over 65% occur a single time. The ten most abundant clones make up around 3.6% of the sample.

Comments on this clone: Its antigen is currently not known. The record has no base qualities; no much larger clone is one base away.

The chain was built from TRBV7-2 and TRBJ1-4; 7 central bases correspond to TRBD1. The TCR originated in a man aged 25-40 years in good health and CMV-seronegative. The sample was PBMCs. The CDR3 amino acid sequence is: CASSARQGSREKLFF. In nucleotides, the sequence is TGTGCCAGCAGCGCCAGACAGGGTTCGCGTGAAAAACTGTTTTTT.